Here is one T cell receptor beta chain with its context. This receptor's antigen is unknown. Base qualities are missing; no much larger clone stands one base away. The germline V gene gives CDR1 as SGHRS and CDR2 as YFSETQ. V gives up 4 bases and J gives up 1 base, and the segment between their germline ends measures 12 bases. Its CDR3 holds 16 amino acids, cysteine through phenylalanine. The kept DNA is CDR3 alone, 48 bases in frame from the first base. These data belong to a study of a mutant IDH1 vaccine in newly diagnosed glioma (dated by TCRdb to 2020 to 2023). About the full investigation: Vaccination was initiated 4-6 weeks after radiotherapy alone, or concurrently with temozolomide cycles in the chemotherapy-containing groups. Peripheral blood was collected at six visits: V03 (baseline), V05, V07, V10, V12 and V13. Prior to enrollment, patients had been given standard therapy consisting of radiotherapy alone, temozolomide alone, or radiochemotherapy with temozolomide, with the combination given to most patients. Longitudinal TCRB deep sequencing was done for 25 treated patients, wherever samples were available for exploratory analyses. The week-35 safety follow-up was designated visit V12, and the week-47 end of study was designated visit V13. Of the 32 patients who were treated, 62.5% were male and about 40% were female, and the mean age was around 40 years. Study-level results and caveats: Across multiple MHC alleles, vaccine-induced immune responses were seen in around 93% of patients. No apparent relationship was observed between pseudoprogression and alterations in the top peripheral T cell clonotypes detected by TCRB sequencing. PBMC samples for TCRB deep sequencing were selected based on availability. The authors noted that analyses of patient blood samples could not be reproduced because of sample limitations.

Preparation of the library involved the immunoSEQ multiplex PCR assay. Rearranged TCR beta chain sequences were amplified using the hsTCRB Kit according to the manufacturer's protocol. An Illumina MiSeq was used to sequence the TCRB libraries. In the original analysis: The proprietary platform of the kit vendor was used for demultiplexing, trimming and gene mapping. TCRdb took this table from immuneACCESS and kept in-frame rearrangements with V and J called. Such tables lack part of the clones; where checked against another copy, unresolved V genes explain under half of the gap, and the rest is unexplained. That table supplies the V and J calls and clone size; D and trimming were determined from the DNA. In this sample the table shows about 56,000 clones, 85% to 90% of which occur a single time. The ten top clones hold roughly 1.5% of the sample. Read against the paper, the sample's time point label means: week 35, safety follow-up. A 20-mer mutant IDH1 peptide at 300 micrograms in Montanide made up each vaccine dose, which was injected subcutaneously together with topical imiquimod. Eight vaccinations were administered to patients in weeks 1, 3, 5, 7, 11, 15, 19 and 23, corresponding to visits V03 through V10. All donors had newly diagnosed IDH1-mutant astrocytomas of WHO grade 3 or 4 that showed loss of nuclear ATRX. The samples were drawn from NOA16, a multicentre, single-arm, open-label phase I trial in Germany that tested a mutant IDH1 peptide vaccine in humans for the first time. The DNeasy Blood and Tissue Kit was used to extract genomic DNA from EDTA blood for TCRB sequencing.

The source is a man aged 35-49 years with glioma. Sample: PBMCs, taken from a glioma patient whose treatment included an IDH1 peptide vaccine. This chain joins TRBV5-1 to TRBJ2-6, with an unclear D gene assignment. The DNA sequence reads TGCGCCAGCAGCCGAGTAAACCCGTCTGGGGCCAACGTCCTGACTTTC. Translated, it gives CASSRVNPSGANVLTF.